This TCR beta chain was observed in a study of T cell responses to AZD1222 COVID-19 vaccine. For the study at large: Second doses at about 4 or about 12 weeks were pooled.

CDR3 length equals 15 residues. Germline CDR1 and CDR2: SNHLY and FYNNEI. V lost 4 bases to trimming and J lost 4 bases, with 11 bases between them. Notes on the study in general: Repertoire sampling happened only post peak T cell response. Among spike-specific TCRs, nearly half reportedly target unmutated variant regions. Dominant CD4 TCR responses targeted spike regions 160-218 and 743-854.

Concerning this clone: Its antigen is unidentified.

The repertoire was sequenced with immunoSEQ multiplex PCR; TCRdb's copy has only in-frame clones and lacks some. The table includes 130,000 to 150,000 clones, about 90% detected once. This TCR came from an adult in good health. The chain joins TRBV2 to TRBJ2-6; perhaps TRBD1 as D (5 bases). The material was peripheral blood, obtained on day 0 of AZD1222 vaccination. CDR3 residues: CASSAQVPGANVLTF. The CDR3, as DNA: TGTGCCAGCAGTGCACAGGTACCCGGGGCCAACGTCCTGACTTTC.